This T cell receptor beta chain was identified in a study of blood T cell repertoires in COVID-19. For the study at large: The United States, Italy and Spain provided the acute and convalescent COVID-19 samples. T cells, B-cell-depleted T cells, or PBMCs provided the cDNA or gDNA that served as material.

Original analysis: Amplifying reference gene primers gave estimates of nucleated cell counts. The assay was immunoSEQ multiplex PCR, and TCRdb's table has in-frame clones only and misses some. V and J calls and clone size come straight from that table; D and trimming were deduced from the DNA. The repertoire holds tens of thousands of clones, with about four fifths as singletons. Sequenced sample: peripheral blood. The receptor was isolated from a woman aged 55-70 years with acute or convalescent COVID-19.

The CDR3 bases are TGCGCCAGCAATAAGGGAAGGGGTGCAACTAATGAAAAACTGTTTTTT. Protein product: CASNKGRGATNEKLFF. The rearrangement joins TRBV5-1 to TRBJ1-4; tentatively, D is TRBD1 (5 bases). Looked up from germline, CDR1 is SGHRS and CDR2 is YFSETQ. V was shortened by 6 bases and J by 0 bases, with 15 bases between the two germline ends. The CDR3 has 16 residues. The variable domain in full, with the rest retrieved from reference TRBV5-1 and TRBJ1-4, is KAGVTQTPRYLIKTRGQQVTLSCSPISGHRSVSWYQQTPGQGLQFLFEYFSETQRNKGNFPGRFSGRQFSNSRSEMNVSTLELGDSALYLCASNKGRGATNEKLFFGSGTQLSVL.